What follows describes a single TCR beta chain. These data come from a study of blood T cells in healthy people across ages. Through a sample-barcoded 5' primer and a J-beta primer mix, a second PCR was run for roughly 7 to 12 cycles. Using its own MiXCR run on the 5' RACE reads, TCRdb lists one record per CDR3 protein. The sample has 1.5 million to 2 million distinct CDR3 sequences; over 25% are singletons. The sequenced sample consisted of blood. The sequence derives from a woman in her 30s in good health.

The CDR3 region has the DNA TGCGCCAGCAGCTCGAAGGACAGCCTCCACGGCTACACCTTC. Translating it yields CASSSKDSLHGYTF. The chain couples TRBV5-1 to TRBJ1-2; possibly TRBD1 for D (6 bases). V lost 3 bases, J lost 8 bases, and 17 bases lay in between. The length of the CDR3 is 14 residues. CDR1 is SGHRS, CDR2 YFSETQ, per germline.